The entry that follows covers one T cell receptor beta chain sequence. The sample is drawn from a study of CD8 T cells in Susac syndrome. Germline lookup yields CDR1 KGHSH and CDR2 LQKENI. The CDR3 sequence is 17 residues long. The V segment lost 3 bases and the J segment 2 bases; nucleotides outside the gene matches: 10. Reverse transcription of roughly 0.45 to 1 ug RNA was performed with random hexamers. Amplification of TCR beta CDR3 was carried out by immunoSEQ multiplex PCR, which covered 54 Vbeta and 13 Jbeta segments. TCRdb ran MiXCR on the immunoSEQ multiplex PCR reads and lists one entry per CDR3 protein. The sample lists 400,000 or so distinct CDR3 sequences, 85% to 90% occurring once.

Input material: CD8+ T cells from PBMCs. The chain combines TRBV18 with TRBJ2-7; 10 nucleotides line up with TRBD1. This TCR was sampled from a human donor with multiple sclerosis. The chain's CDR3 is CASSPRDRGPLTYEQYF. The CDR3 nucleotides read TGTGCCAGCTCACCTAGGGACAGGGGCCCCCTTACCTACGAGCAGTACTTC.